This passage covers 27 T cell receptor beta chains from one sample sequenced in a study of T-cell memory formation after mild COVID-19. TCRdb reanalysed the 5' RACE reads using MiXCR and keeps one entry per CDR3 protein. Of under 450,000 distinct CDR3 sequences listed, under 25% are singletons. Sequenced sample: PBMCs or a T cell subset sorted from them (not recorded which). Receptor source: an adult woman who had mild COVID-19 (a few samples of this study predate the infection). Cell type and time point are not known.

This rearrangement joins TRBV30 to TRBJ1-2; 9 nucleotides agree with TRBD1. Germline V lookup: CDR1 GTSNPN, CDR2 SVGIG (reference sequence). This CDR3 is built from 13 residues. J was trimmed by 4 bases and V by 5 bases; bases with no gene match: 5. The CDR3 loop is CAWGTGSSYGYTF. In DNA form, the CDR3 reads TGTGCCTGGGGGACAGGGTCATCCTATGGCTACACCTTC. The complete variable domain, with remaining parts taken from reference TRBV30 and TRBJ1-2, reads SQTIHQWPATLVQPVGSPLSLECTVEGTSNPNLYWYRQAAGRGLQLLFYSVGIGQISSEVPQNLSASRPQDRQFILSSKKLLLSDSGFYLCAWGTGSSYGYTFGSGTRLTVV.

This chain links TRBV18 with TRBJ2-5; D gene unclear. Deletions cut 1 base from V and 5 bases from J, with 14 bases between. The CDR3 loop spans 15 amino acids. The germline CDR1 and CDR2 sequences are KGHSH and LQKENI. The CDR3 loop is CASSPLGKGSETQYF. In DNA form, the CDR3 reads TGTGCCAGCTCACCACTGGGGAAGGGTTCGGAGACCCAGTACTTC.

This clonotype was seen only a few times. The V and J genes are TRBV6-6 and TRBJ1-5; 7 bases map to TRBD1. From germline, CDR1 is MNHNY and CDR2 SVGAGI (reference sequence). The V and J ends lost 2 bases and 7 bases, in that order; junction bases with no gene match: 8. CDR3 size: 15 residues. The chain's CDR3 is CASSYPLGQLQPQHF. In DNA, the CDR3 is TGTGCCAGCAGTTACCCCTTGGGACAGCTCCAGCCCCAGCATTTT.

The chain links TRBV20-1 to TRBJ1-1; D is ambiguous. V shed 8 bases and J shed 3 bases, with 22 bases lying between them. Germline assignment: CDR1 DFQATT and CDR2 SNEGSKA (reference sequence). CDR3 size: 15 residues. The CDR3 DNA reads as TGCAGTCCCACCCCGAGAGCGGGAAGTTACACTGAAGCTTTCTTT. Translated: CSPTPRAGSYTEAFF.

This clonotype was found a few times. The rearrangement uses TRBV7-9 and TRBJ2-7; TRBD1 matches 9 bases. The CDR3 has 16 residues. CDR1 SEHNR and CDR2 FQNEAQ come from the germline V gene (reference sequence). Germline trimming cut 5 bases from V and 0 bases from J; bases unmatched to any gene: 8. The CDR3 loop reads CASSPDGTGSSYEQYF. In DNA form, the CDR3 reads TGTGCCAGCAGCCCGGACGGGACAGGGAGCTCCTACGAGCAGTACTTC.

V usage is TRBV20-1 and J usage is TRBJ2-7; D is unresolved. Germline CDR1 DFQATT, CDR2 SNEGSKA (reference sequence). The CDR3 consists of 15 residues. V was shortened by 2 bases and J by 3 bases, with 17 bases between the two germline ends. The CDR3 spells CSARPISPLLYEQYF. The CDR3 DNA reads as TGCAGTGCTAGACCAATTTCACCCCTCCTCTACGAGCAGTACTTC.

CDR3 region: CASSSQDRPNEKLFF. The CDR3 bases are TGCGCCAGCAGCTCCCAGGACAGACCGAATGAAAAACTGTTTTTT. This chain uses TRBV5-1 with TRBJ1-4, with a weak D call TRBD1 (6 bases). This CDR3 comprises 15 residues. The V gene's germline CDR1 is SGHRS and CDR2 YFSETQ. Trimming removed 3 bases from V and 5 bases from J, with 14 bases in between.

This clonotype was counted between two and nine times. The V and J genes are TRBV5-1 and TRBJ2-1, with TRBD1 matching over 7 bases. The CDR3 has 14 amino acids. CDR1 SGHRS and CDR2 YFSETQ come from the germline V gene. V dropped 4 bases and J dropped 9; count of bases not matched to a gene: 10. The CDR3 loop is CASSPPDRVPEQFF. In DNA form, the CDR3 reads TGCGCCAGCAGCCCTCCCGACAGGGTGCCTGAGCAGTTCTTC.

This clonotype has a handful of counts. V is TRBV7-9 and J is TRBJ1-2; D ambiguous. Germline V CDR1 and CDR2: SEHNR, FQNEAQ (reference sequence). The CDR3 is made up of 14 amino acids. Trimming pared 5 bases from V and 2 bases from J, leaving 12 bases between. CDR3: CASSGPVGNYGYTF. Written as DNA, the CDR3 is TGTGCCAGCAGCGGCCCGGTCGGCAACTATGGCTACACCTTC.

The chain links TRBV4-3 to TRBJ1-1; D gene ambiguous. This CDR3 spans 14 amino acids. Germline V lookup: CDR1 LGHNA, CDR2 YSLEER. Trimming cost V 0 bases and J 0 bases, with 5 bases left between them. The CDR3 region is CASSQETVNTEAFF. The CDR3 nucleotides read TGCGCCAGCAGCCAAGAGACGGTGAACACTGAAGCTTTCTTT.

V is TRBV27 and J is TRBJ2-2, with D uncertain. Deletions cut 4 bases from V and 2 bases from J, with 14 bases between. Germline V lookup: CDR1 MNHEY, CDR2 SMNVEV (reference sequence). CDR3 length: 16 amino acids. CDR3 loop: CASSSPPNLNTGELFF. DNA for the CDR3: TGTGCCAGCAGTTCCCCCCCGAACCTCAACACCGGGGAGCTGTTTTTT.

This chain links TRBV12-3 or TRBV12-4 with TRBJ2-3, with TRBD2 matching 12 bases. Unmatched junction bases numbered 2, after V lost 6 bases and J lost 1 base. This CDR3 region has 15 residues. The CDR3 sequence: CASRRTSGGTDTQYF. CDR3 bases: TGTGCCAGCAGAAGGACTAGCGGGGGCACAGATACGCAGTATTTT.

The chain joins TRBV25-1 to TRBJ2-1; D not certain. The CDR3 is made up of 14 amino acids. Trimming shortened V by 4 bases and J by 9 bases, and 16 bases separated the two germline ends. Germline V gene data show CDR1 as MGHDK and CDR2 as SYGVNS. CDR3 nucleotides: TGTGCCAGCAGTGGGGCAAAAGTCCATAGTGAGCAGTTCTTC. The encoded protein is CASSGAKVHSEQFF. The full variable domain, in which reference TRBV25-1 and TRBJ2-1 provide the parts outside the CDR3, is EADIYQTPRYLVIGTGKKITLECSQTMGHDKMYWYQQDPGMELHLIHYSYGVNSTEKGDLSSESTVSRIRTEHFPLTLESARPSHTSQYLCASSGAKVHSEQFFGPGTRLTVL.

The chain is built from TRBV27 and TRBJ1-5; D gene uncertain. Germline CDR1 reads MNHEY; CDR2 reads SMNVEV (reference sequence). Trimming left V 0 bases short and J 0 bases short, with 9 bases between. The CDR3 loop spans 16 amino acids. In DNA, the CDR3 is TGTGCCAGCAGTTTATCAGTCCGGTATAGCAATCAGCCCCAGCATTTT. It encodes CASSLSVRYSNQPQHF.

This chain uses TRBV12-3 or TRBV12-4 with TRBJ1-3; 9 bases match TRBD1. This CDR3 comprises 14 residues. V gave up 6 bases and J gave up 7 bases; unmatched junction bases: 7. The CDR3 reads CASRTGTGYNTIYF. The CDR3 region has the DNA TGTGCCAGCAGGACCGGGACAGGGTATAACACCATATATTTT.

The chain employs TRBV7-9 and TRBJ1-5; the D gene is possibly TRBD1 (5 bases). Looked up from germline, CDR1 is SEHNR and CDR2 is FQNEAQ (reference sequence). This CDR3 comprises 14 residues. The V and J ends lost 4 bases and 3 bases respectively, with 10 bases between them. The CDR3 region has the DNA TGTGCCAGCAGCTCGGACACCAACAATCAGCCCCAGCATTTT. The encoded protein is CASSSDTNNQPQHF.

This clonotype was counted a few times. The chain is built from TRBV7-9 and TRBJ1-2, with D perhaps TRBD1 (5 bases). Germline values: CDR1 SEHNR, CDR2 FQNEAQ (reference sequence). The CDR3 is 15 residues long. V shed 0 bases and J shed 4 bases, with 12 bases lying between them. CDR3 residues: CASSLAGGRGYGYTF. CDR3 nucleotides: TGTGCCAGCAGCTTAGCCGGGGGACGGGGCTATGGCTACACCTTC. Full variable domain (outside the CDR3, taken from reference TRBV7-9 and TRBJ1-2): DTGVSQNPRHKITKRGQNVTFRCDPISEHNRLYWYRQTLGQGPEFLTYFQNEAQLEKSRLLSDRFSAERPKGSFSTLEIQRTEQGDSAMYLCASSLAGGRGYGYTFGSGTRLTVV.

There are a few counts of this clonotype. The gene calls are TRBV19 and TRBJ2-2; 8 positions agree with TRBD2. The V segment lost 7 bases and the J segment 2 bases; nucleotides outside the gene matches: 3. This CDR3 contains 14 residues. Germline lookup yields CDR1 LNHDA and CDR2 SQIVND (reference sequence). CDR3 coding DNA: TGTGCCAGTATCGGGACTAGTAACACCGGGGAGCTGTTTTTT. As protein: CASIGTSNTGELFF.

There are a few counts of this clonotype. The chain uses TRBV9 and TRBJ1-4; D remains ambiguous. This CDR3 contains 15 residues. Germline CDR1 SGDLS, CDR2 YYNGEE. V shed 3 bases and J shed 3 bases, with 12 bases lying between them. CDR3 residues: CASSASGEANEKLFF. The CDR3 DNA reads as TGTGCCAGCAGCGCAAGCGGTGAGGCTAATGAAAAACTGTTTTTT. Complete variable domain (other parts from reference TRBV9 and TRBJ1-4): DSGVTQTPKHLITATGQRVTLRCSPRSGDLSVYWYQQSLDQGLQFLIQYYNGEERAKGNILERFSAQQFPDLHSELNLSSLELGDSALYFCASSASGEANEKLFFGSGTQLSVL.

The chain links TRBV5-6 to TRBJ2-5; D might be TRBD1 (6 bases). This CDR3 contains 15 residues. The ends were cut back, 7 bases at V and 2 bases at J, with 18 bases in the middle. The germline gives CDR1 SGHDT, CDR2 YYEEEE. CDR3 sequence: CASRATQGRQETQYF. CDR3 in DNA: TGTGCCAGCCGAGCGACCCAGGGGCGGCAAGAGACCCAGTACTTC.

This chain links TRBV6-2 or TRBV6-3 with TRBJ2-3; maybe TRBD2 (5 bases). Germline CDR1 reads MNHEY; CDR2 reads SVGEGT. This CDR3 contains 18 residues. Trimming pared 0 bases from V and 0 bases from J, leaving 16 bases between. The CDR3 here is CASSYSGFGGSSTDTQYF. CDR3 coding DNA: TGTGCCAGCAGTTACTCAGGGTTTGGAGGTTCTAGCACAGATACGCAGTATTTT.

Written as DNA, the CDR3 is TGTGCCAGCAGCTTACAGGGGATTAGCTACGAGCAGTACTTC. This encodes CASSLQGISYEQYF. The chain is built from TRBV5-6 and TRBJ2-7; the match to TRBD1 covers 7 bases. The CDR3 covers 14 residues. V shed 2 bases and J 3 bases; nucleotides not matched to a gene: 5. CDR1 is SGHDT, CDR2 YYEEEE, per germline.

This chain joins TRBV19 and TRBJ2-7; 8 positions agree with TRBD2. The CDR3 spans 11 residues. Germline loops: CDR1 LNHDA, CDR2 SQIVND (reference sequence). The V and J ends lost 5 bases and 8 bases, in that order; junction bases with no gene match: 2. The CDR3 reads CASSDSGKQYF. CDR3 nucleotide sequence: TGTGCCAGTAGTGATAGCGGGAAGCAGTACTTC.

The chain is built from TRBV15 and TRBJ2-5; 11 positions match TRBD1. From germline, CDR1 is LNHNV and CDR2 YYDKDF (reference sequence). The CDR3 totals 15 residues. V shed 1 base, J shed 2 bases, and the junction held 0 bases outside the gene matches. This CDR3 is CATSRGDRGQETQYF. The CDR3 DNA reads TGTGCCACCAGCAGAGGGGACAGGGGGCAAGAGACCCAGTACTTC.

The chain couples TRBV3-1 to TRBJ1-1; no reliable D call. CDR1 and CDR2 from the germline V gene are LGHDT and YNNKEL (reference sequence). CDR3 size: 17 residues. Trimming cost V 3 bases and J 0 bases, with 17 bases left between them. The CDR3 reads CASSQSMKSGLNTEAFF. Written as DNA, the CDR3 is TGTGCCAGCAGCCAGTCGATGAAGTCAGGTCTGAACACTGAAGCTTTCTTT. The full variable domain, rest sourced from reference TRBV3-1 and TRBJ1-1, is DTAVSQTPKYLVTQMGNDKSIKCEQNLGHDTMYWYKQDSKKFLKIMFSYNNKELIINETVPNRFSPKSPDKAHLNLHINSLELGDSAVYFCASSQSMKSGLNTEAFFGQGTRLTVV.

In its sample, this clonotype was seen a few times. The J gene is TRBJ2-7, the V gene TRBV7-2, with 14 bases fitting TRBD2. Unmatched junction bases numbered 9, after V lost 5 bases and J lost 0 bases. Germline V lookup: CDR1 SGHTA, CDR2 FQGNSA. The length of the CDR3 is 18 residues. DNA of the CDR3: TGTGCCAGCAGCCTGACAGGACTAGCGGGGGGACACTCCTACGAGCAGTACTTC. Encoded protein: CASSLTGLAGGHSYEQYF.

V gene TRBV7-2 combines with J gene TRBJ2-7; 10 positions match TRBD1. J lost 6 bases, V lost 6 bases, and 8 bases had no gene match. CDR1 and CDR2 (germline): SGHTA, FQGNSA. This CDR3 region has 14 residues. The CDR3 loop is CASSPDRGLGEQYF. Written as DNA, the CDR3 is TGTGCCAGCAGTCCCGACAGGGGGCTAGGCGAGCAGTACTTC.